This T cell receptor (beta chain) emerged from a study of cytomegalovirus exposure and HLA in healthy donors. Germline V gives CDR1 SGHTA, CDR2 FQGNSA. V dropped 2 bases and J dropped 7; count of bases not matched to a gene: 6. This CDR3 contains 14 residues. With 60 Vbeta and 13 Jbeta primers, the PCR was carried out. Here immunoSEQ multiplex PCR was the method, and the copy in TCRdb shows in-frame clones only, minus some. This table holds approximately 130,000 clones, 72% found once. The sequenced sample consisted of PBMCs. The sequence derives from a man aged 50 to 59 in good health and CMV-seropositive. V and J are TRBV7-2 and TRBJ1-2, with TRBD1 matching over 8 bases. CDR3 region: CASSLLRTGSGYTF. In DNA, the CDR3 is TGTGCCAGCAGCTTACTGCGGACAGGGAGTGGCTACACCTTC.